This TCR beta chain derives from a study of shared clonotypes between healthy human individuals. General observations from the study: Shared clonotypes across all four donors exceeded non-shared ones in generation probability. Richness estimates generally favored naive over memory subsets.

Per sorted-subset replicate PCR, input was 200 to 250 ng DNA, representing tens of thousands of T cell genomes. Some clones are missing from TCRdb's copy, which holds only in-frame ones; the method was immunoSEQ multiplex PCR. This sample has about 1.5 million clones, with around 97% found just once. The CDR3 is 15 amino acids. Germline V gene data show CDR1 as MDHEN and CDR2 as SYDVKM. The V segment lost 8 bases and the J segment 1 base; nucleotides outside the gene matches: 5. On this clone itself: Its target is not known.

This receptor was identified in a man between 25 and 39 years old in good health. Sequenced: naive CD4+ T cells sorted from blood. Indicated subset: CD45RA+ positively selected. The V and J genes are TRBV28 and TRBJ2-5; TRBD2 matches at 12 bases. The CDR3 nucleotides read TGTGCCAGCGGAAGGACTAGCGGGGTCCAAGAGACCCAGTACTTC. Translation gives CASGRTSGVQETQYF. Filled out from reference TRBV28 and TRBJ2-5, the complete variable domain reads DVKVTQSSRYLVKRTGEKVFLECVQDMDHENMFWYRQDPGLGLRLIYFSYDVKMKEKGDIPEGYSVSREKKERFSLILESASTNQTSMYLCASGRTSGVQETQYFGPGTRLLVL.